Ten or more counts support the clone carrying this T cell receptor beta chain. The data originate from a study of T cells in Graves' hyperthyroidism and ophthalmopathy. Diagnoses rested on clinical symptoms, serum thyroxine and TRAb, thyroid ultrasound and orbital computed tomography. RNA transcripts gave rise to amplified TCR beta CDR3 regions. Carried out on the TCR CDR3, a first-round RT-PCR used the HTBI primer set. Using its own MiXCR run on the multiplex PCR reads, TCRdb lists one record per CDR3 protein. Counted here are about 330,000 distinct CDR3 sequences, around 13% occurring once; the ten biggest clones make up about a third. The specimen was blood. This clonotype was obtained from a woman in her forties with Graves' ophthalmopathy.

CDR3 sequence reads: CSAPHLLAGEQFF. Written as DNA, the CDR3 is TGCAGTGCTCCCCACCTCCTAGCGGGGGAGCAGTTCTTC. The V gene is TRBV20-1, the J gene TRBJ2-1; 9 bases are shared with TRBD2. V lost 5 bases and J lost 10; bases outside the gene matches: 9. The germline gives CDR1 DFQATT, CDR2 SNEGSKA (reference sequence). CDR3 size: 13 residues.